This T cell receptor (beta chain) was identified in a study of STAT3 mutations in large granular lymphocyte leukemia. Across the whole study: Over half of T-LGLL patients had one or more immunosuppressive regimens. Regarding the study as a whole: In several patients, dominant TCR clone burden exceeded STAT3 mutant burden, suggesting STAT3 mutation arose secondarily. Persisting codominant clonotypes may have hidden a small pathogenic clone. At least one immunodominant TCR beta clonotype appeared in every T-cell large granular lymphocyte leukemia patient.

Average productive template count per sample was roughly 40,000. Only in-frame clones appear in the TCRdb table, and some are missing; sequencing was by immunoSEQ multiplex PCR. In the table there are 8,300 or so clones, roughly 89% of which are singletons. Notes on this clone: The antigen remains undetermined.

Germline V CDR1 and CDR2: MNHEY, SVGAGI. The V gene lost 2 bases and the J gene lost 2 bases, with 12 bases spanning the gap. The CDR3 is 16 amino acids. The sample comprised peripheral blood mononuclear cells. The V call is TRBV6-5, the J call TRBJ1-4; TRBD1 might be the D (5 bases). The sequence was collected from a man aged 45-65 years with T-cell large granular lymphocyte leukemia. Some clones in this sample may be carry-over from other donors' samples. CDR3 nucleotide sequence: TGTGCCAGCAGTTACGCAGGGATCGGGACTAATGAAAAACTGTTTTTT. Amino acid sequence: CASSYAGIGTNEKLFF.